Listed below are T cell receptor beta chains from one sample, sequenced in a study of PD-L1 blockade in urothelial cancer. Using immunoSEQ multiplex PCR, the repertoire was profiled, and TCRdb retains in-frame clones only, with some absent. Among about 110,000 clones, around 82% were seen once, and the ten largest hold about 2.2%. Sequenced material: PBMCs, taken around atezolizumab (anti-PD-L1) treatment. The source is a man in his fifties with urothelial cancer. The CDR3 runs from the conserved cysteine through the conserved F or W. Each record gives: clone size, J gene, V gene, D gene, CDR3 protein, CDR3 DNA. D genes are given only for firm matches. Clone size is shown for a subset of rows, as once, few, many or a class of expanded clone.

>NA|TRBJ2-7|TRBV5-6|TRBD1
CASSQQTGYEQYF
TGTGCCAGCAGCCAACAGACAGGGTACGAGCAGTACTTC
>NA|TRBJ2-1|TRBV7-3|NA
CASSSPGVAYNEQFF
TGTGCCAGCAGCTCCCCGGGTGTAGCTTACAATGAGCAGTTCTTC
>NA|TRBJ2-7|TRBV6-5|TRBD2
CASSMTSGSSYEQYF
TGTGCCAGCAGCATGACTAGCGGGAGCTCCTACGAGCAGTACTTC
>NA|TRBJ2-7|TRBV6-1|NA
CASSILAFSYEQYF
TGTGCCAGCAGTATTCTAGCGTTCTCCTACGAGCAGTACTTC
>NA|TRBJ2-7|TRBV9|TRBD1
CASSGIPGQGTYEQYF
TGTGCCAGCAGCGGGATACCGGGACAGGGGACCTACGAGCAGTACTTC
>NA|TRBJ1-1|TRBV18|NA
CASSPQGTEAFF
TGTGCCAGCTCTCCTCAGGGGACTGAAGCTTTCTTT
>NA|TRBJ2-7|TRBV4-1|TRBD2
CASSQDASGRSYEQYF
TGCGCCAGCAGCCAAGATGCTAGCGGGAGATCCTACGAGCAGTACTTC
>NA|TRBJ2-2|TRBV5-4|TRBD1
CASSRGQGPPLTGELFF
TGTGCCAGCAGCCGGGGACAGGGGCCACCTCTGACCGGGGAGCTGTTTTTT
>NA|TRBJ1-1|TRBV4-2|NA
CASSPDRSNTEAFF
TGTGCCAGCAGCCCGGACAGATCGAACACTGAAGCTTTCTTT
>NA|TRBJ2-2|TRBV11-2|NA
CASSPRPGTGELFF
TGTGCCAGCAGCCCCCGGCCCGGGACCGGGGAGCTGTTTTTT
>NA|TRBJ2-7|TRBV2|TRBD1
CASSLTGTSYEQYF
TGTGCCAGCAGTTTGACAGGGACCTCCTACGAGCAGTACTTC
>NA|TRBJ2-1|TRBV9|TRBD2
CASSRLANEQFF
TGTGCCAGCAGCCGACTAGCCAATGAGCAGTTCTTC
>NA|TRBJ2-4|TRBV5-6|TRBD1
CASSLGDRPEYF
TGTGCCAGCAGCTTGGGGGACAGGCCAGAGTACTTC
>NA|TRBJ2-2|TRBV5-4|NA
CASSFPGDTGELFF
TGTGCCAGCAGCTTTCCGGGAGATACCGGGGAGCTGTTTTTT
>NA|TRBJ2-4|TRBV7-2|TRBD1
CASSLEGQILAKNIQYF
TGTGCCAGCAGCTTAGAGGGACAGATACTAGCCAAAAACATTCAGTACTTC
>NA|TRBJ2-3|TRBV7-6|NA
CASSLAALLSGTTDTQYF
TGTGCCAGCAGCTTAGCGGCCCTTTTAAGCGGGACAACAGATACGCAGTATTTT
>NA|TRBJ2-7|TRBV19|TRBD1
CASTPGQATYEQYF
TGTGCCAGTACCCCGGGACAGGCAACCTACGAGCAGTACTTC
>NA|TRBJ2-6|TRBV7-9|NA
CAFHQGQSGANVLTF
TGTGCCTTTCACCAAGGACAGTCTGGGGCCAACGTCCTGACTTTC
>NA|TRBJ2-7|TRBV30|TRBD2
CAWSERGYEQYF
TGTGCCTGGAGTGAGCGGGGGTACGAGCAGTACTTC
>NA|TRBJ1-6|TRBV5-4|NA
CASSDGQPGSPLHF
TGTGCCAGCAGCGACGGACAGCCGGGTTCACCCCTCCACTTT
>NA|TRBJ2-1|TRBV11-3|NA
CASSYLTGSSYNEQFF
TGTGCCAGCAGCTACCTTACCGGGAGCTCCTACAATGAGCAGTTCTTC
>NA|TRBJ1-3|TRBV5-4|NA
CASSNLTGGNTIYF
TGTGCCAGCAGCAACCTAACAGGGGGAAACACCATATATTTT
>NA|TRBJ1-6|TRBV28|NA
CASSLASRAQGGNSPLHF
TGTGCCAGCAGTTTAGCATCCAGGGCCCAGGGTGGTAATTCACCCCTCCACTTT
>NA|TRBJ1-5|TRBV19|TRBD1
CASTTGLNQPQHF
TGTGCCAGTACGACAGGGTTAAATCAGCCCCAGCATTTT
>NA|TRBJ2-1|TRBV5-1|TRBD2
CASSWGLADSYNEQFF
TGCGCCAGCAGCTGGGGACTAGCGGACTCCTACAATGAGCAGTTCTTC
>NA|TRBJ2-2|TRBV11-2|TRBD2
CASSLEAGGPTGELFF
TGTGCCAGCAGCTTAGAGGCGGGAGGGCCCACCGGGGAGCTGTTTTTT
>NA|TRBJ2-1|TRBV19|TRBD2
CASSSTAGGPEQFF
TGTGCCAGTAGTAGTACAGCGGGAGGGCCTGAGCAGTTCTTC
>NA|TRBJ2-1|TRBV7-2|NA
CASSLGTLPSYNEQFF
TGTGCCAGCAGCCTCGGGACTTTACCCTCCTACAATGAGCAGTTCTTC
>few|TRBJ1-2|TRBV7-9|TRBD1
CASSPGQGIYGYTF
TGTGCCAGCAGCCCGGGACAGGGGATTTATGGCTACACCTTC
>NA|TRBJ2-1|TRBV30|TRBD2
CAWLAGGYSYNEQFF
TGTGCCTGGCTAGCGGGAGGGTACTCCTACAATGAGCAGTTCTTC
>NA|TRBJ1-5|TRBV19|NA
CASSRDGKDSNQPQHF
TGTGCCAGTAGTAGGGACGGAAAGGACAGTAATCAGCCCCAGCATTTT
>NA|TRBJ2-3|TRBV4-1|NA
CASSQEGGGTDTQYF
TGCGCCAGCAGCCAAGAAGGGGGTGGCACAGATACGCAGTATTTT
>NA|TRBJ1-4|TRBV30|NA
CAWSVGGAFQRKLFF
TGTGCCTGGAGTGTAGGGGGGGCCTTTCAGCGAAAACTGTTTTTT
>NA|TRBJ1-5|TRBV30|NA
CAWSQGNPNQPQHF
TGTGCCTGGAGTCAGGGAAACCCCAATCAGCCCCAGCATTTT
>NA|TRBJ1-2|TRBV28|TRBD1
CASSLRTGGLDYGYTF
TGTGCCAGCAGTTTGCGGACAGGGGGTTTGGACTATGGCTACACCTTC
>NA|TRBJ1-2|TRBV2|TRBD1
CASSGRDRGLRGYTF
TGTGCCAGCAGTGGCCGGGACAGGGGGCTACGCGGCTACACCTTC
>once|TRBJ2-7|TRBV5-4|NA
CASSFRGSEQYF
TGTGCCAGCAGCTTCCGGGGAAGCGAGCAGTACTTC
>NA|TRBJ1-2|TRBV19|NA
CASSKGDGYYGYTF
TGTGCCAGTAGTAAGGGGGACGGCTACTATGGCTACACCTTC
>NA|TRBJ2-5|TRBV7-9|TRBD2
CASSSSGTRYQETQYF
TGTGCCAGCAGCTCCTCCGGGACTAGGTACCAAGAGACCCAGTACTTC
>NA|TRBJ2-5|TRBV9|TRBD1
CASSPSGQGIGETQYF
TGTGCCAGCAGCCCATCGGGACAGGGGATTGGAGAGACCCAGTACTTC
>NA|TRBJ2-1|TRBV20-1|TRBD2
CSGAGVDEQFF
TGCAGTGGAGCGGGAGTGGATGAGCAGTTCTTC
>NA|TRBJ2-3|TRBV6-5|TRBD2
CASSRLAWNTDTQYF
TGTGCCAGCAGTCGACTAGCGTGGAATACAGATACGCAGTATTTT
>NA|TRBJ1-5|TRBV7-8|NA
CASSSATGRFGNQPQHF
TGTGCCAGCAGCTCCGCTACAGGGAGATTCGGCAATCAGCCCCAGCATTTT
>NA|TRBJ2-3|TRBV7-2|NA
CASSLGPPPDTQYF
TGTGCCAGCAGCCTGGGGCCTCCCCCAGATACGCAGTATTTT
>NA|TRBJ2-7|TRBV28|NA
CASSRTRYEQYF
TGTGCCAGCAGCAGGACAAGATACGAGCAGTACTTC
>few|TRBJ1-5|TRBV7-8|NA
CASSKQESQPQHF
TGTGCCAGCAGCAAACAGGAGTCCCAGCCCCAGCATTTT
>NA|TRBJ2-5|TRBV5-4|NA
CASSPYPSETQYF
TGTGCCAGCAGCCCCTACCCTTCGGAGACCCAGTACTTC
>NA|TRBJ1-2|TRBV19|NA
CASSMTGRSDGYTF
TGTGCCAGTAGTATGACGGGAAGGAGCGATGGCTACACCTTC
>NA|TRBJ1-4|TRBV19|NA
CASSMVSGGSEKLFF
TGTGCCAGTAGTATGGTTTCGGGGGGAAGCGAAAAACTGTTTTTT
>NA|TRBJ2-7|TRBV6-6|TRBD2
CASSFGLAGLSYEQYF
TGTGCCAGCAGTTTCGGACTAGCGGGACTTTCCTACGAGCAGTACTTC
>NA|TRBJ1-2|TRBV5-4|NA
CASSLGNANYGYTF
TGTGCCAGCAGCCTCGGGAATGCTAACTATGGCTACACCTTC
>NA|TRBJ2-5|TRBV2|NA
CASALQGGSQETQYF
TGTGCCAGCGCACTTCAGGGGGGTAGCCAGGAGACCCAGTACTTC
>NA|TRBJ2-3|TRBV28|TRBD2
CASSLVLAGSTDTQYF
TGTGCCAGCAGTTTGGTTCTAGCGGGAAGTACAGATACGCAGTATTTT
>few|TRBJ1-1|TRBV5-1|TRBD1
CASSTWTGGTEAFF
TGCGCCAGCAGCACATGGACAGGGGGCACTGAAGCTTTCTTT
>NA|TRBJ1-5|TRBV7-3|NA
CAIICGRNQPQHF
TGTGCCATAATATGTGGGCGTAATCAGCCCCAGCATTTT
>NA|TRBJ1-2|TRBV27|NA
CASRSHNYGYTF
TGTGCCAGCAGGAGTCATAACTATGGCTACACCTTC
>NA|TRBJ1-2|TRBV13|NA
CASSQTGGDYGYTF
TGTGCCAGCAGCCAAACCGGGGGGGACTATGGCTACACCTTC
>NA|TRBJ2-7|TRBV2|NA
CASEGDIYEQYF
TGTGCCAGCGAAGGGGATATTTACGAGCAGTACTTC
>NA|TRBJ2-7|TRBV2|TRBD2
CASSDLPGLGSNEQYF
TGTGCCAGCAGTGACTTACCGGGACTAGGGTCCAACGAGCAGTACTTC